A single sample gave rise to the 32 T cell receptor beta chains below, sequenced in a study of T-cell reconstitution after alpha-beta-depleted transplantation in children. Unique molecular identifiers were incorporated during preparation of the TCRbeta library. TCRdb ran MiXCR on the PCR reads and lists one entry per CDR3 protein. The sample shows 350,000 to 400,000 distinct CDR3 sequences, about a fifth of them seen only once. This specimen was PBMCs from the stem cell graft donor, taken from the stem cell graft. Every receptor here comes from a human donor who donated a stem cell graft to a child with acute myeloid leukemia.

This clonotype was seen only a few times. V and J are TRBV21-1 and TRBJ2-7; the D call TRBD2 from the table was never checked on the DNA. TRBV21-1 is deemed a pseudogene. The CDR3 is 14 residues long. The CDR3 loop reads CASSKASGSYEQYF. For the CDR3, the DNA is TGTGCCAGCAGCAAAGCTAGCGGGTCCTACGAGCAGTACTTC.

Notes on this clonotype: This may arise from a read error, as a much more abundant clone is one base away. The chain combines TRBV27 with TRBJ2-1, with no clear D. Germline loops: CDR1 MNHEY, CDR2 SMNVEV (reference sequence). The CDR3 totals 12 residues. The CDR3, as DNA: TGTGCCAGCAGTTTCCTTGACAATCAGCAGTTCTTC. Protein sequence: CASSFLDNQQFF.

This clonotype was observed a few times. The chain carries TRBV20-1 and TRBJ1-2; 9 bases map to TRBD1. The CDR3 has 15 residues. J was trimmed by 1 base and V by 3 bases; bases with no gene match: 6. Per the germline V gene, CDR1 is DFQATT and CDR2 is SNEGSKA (reference sequence). In DNA, the CDR3 is TGCAGTGCTAGGAACCGGGACAGGGTTAACTATGGCTACACCTTC. As protein: CSARNRDRVNYGYTF.

J is TRBJ2-4 and V is TRBV29-1; D not resolved. This CDR3 region has 10 residues. V lost 7 bases and J 7 bases, leaving 8 bases between the germline ends. Germline assignment: CDR1 SQVTM and CDR2 ANQGSEA. CDR3 loop: CSGMGNIQYF. CDR3 in DNA: TGCAGCGGGATGGGGAACATTCAGTACTTC.

This clonotype was detected only a few times. The rearrangement links TRBV29-1 to TRBJ2-4; TRBD1 might be the D (5 bases). V was cut by 2 bases and J by 8 bases, with 7 bases left in between. This CDR3 is built from 11 residues. Germline V gene lookup returns CDR1 SQVTM and CDR2 ANQGSEA. The CDR3 DNA reads as TGCAGCGTTGAATTAGGGGACATTCAGTACTTC. Encoded protein: CSVELGDIQYF.

This clonotype was observed a handful of times. The gene calls are TRBV29-1 and TRBJ1-4; 9 bases agree with TRBD1. CDR1 and CDR2 from the germline V gene are SQVTM and ANQGSEA. V shed 6 bases and J 5 bases; nucleotides not matched to a gene: 7. The CDR3 runs 14 residues. In nucleotides, the CDR3 is TGCAGCGTCTCCGGGACAGGGAGGAATGAAAAACTGTTTTTT. Protein sequence: CSVSGTGRNEKLFF.

This clonotype has more than one count but fewer than ten. The V gene is TRBV20-1, the J gene TRBJ2-3, with D perhaps matching TRBD2 (6 bases). The CDR3 is 16 amino acids. Trimming removed 3 bases from V and 0 bases from J, with 16 bases in between. The germline V gene encodes CDR1 DFQATT and CDR2 SNEGSKA (reference sequence). The CDR3 DNA reads TGCAGTGCTAGCCAGGGACTCACACCTAGCACAGATACGCAGTATTTT. This codes for CSASQGLTPSTDTQYF.

There are many counts of this clonotype. The chain uses TRBV28 and TRBJ2-1; TRBD2 matches 13 bases. The V gene end was trimmed by 8 bases and the J gene end by 4 bases; junction bases not matched to a gene: 2. Germline values: CDR1 MDHEN, CDR2 SYDVKM. The CDR3 is 14 residues long. The CDR3 sequence is CASETSGGYNEQFF. The CDR3 DNA reads TGTGCCAGCGAGACTAGCGGGGGGTACAATGAGCAGTTCTTC.

The chain employs TRBV4-2 and TRBJ2-1; unclear D gene. Germline V gene data show CDR1 as LGHNA and CDR2 as YNFKEQ. This CDR3 has 19 residues. The ends were cut back, 0 bases at V and 4 bases at J, with 22 bases in the middle. CDR3 loop: CASSQDTSTTPKLYNEQFF. CDR3 sequence (DNA): TGTGCCAGCAGCCAAGATACGAGTACCACTCCGAAATTATACAATGAGCAGTTCTTC.

This clonotype came up a few times. This chain links TRBV6-2 or TRBV6-3 with TRBJ2-1; unclear D gene. Germline CDR1 and CDR2: MNHEY and SVGEGT. The CDR3 extends over 13 amino acids. The V and J ends lost 6 bases and 4 bases respectively, with 10 bases between them. CDR3 protein: CASSYNLYNEQFF. Written as DNA, the CDR3 is TGTGCCAGCAGCTATAACCTATACAATGAGCAGTTCTTC.

This clonotype was seen only a few times. The chain is built from TRBV24-1 and TRBJ1-2; TRBD1 agrees at 9 bases. The V gene end was trimmed by 4 bases and the J gene end by 4 bases; junction bases not matched to a gene: 3. The CDR3 extends over 14 amino acids. In germline, CDR1 is KGHDR, CDR2 SFDVKD. Written as DNA, the CDR3 is TGTGCCACCAGTGACCGGGGACAGGGCTATGGCTACACCTTC. Amino acid sequence: CATSDRGQGYGYTF.

This chain connects TRBV24-1 to TRBJ1-5; no definite D call. CDR1 is KGHDR and CDR2 is SFDVKD in the germline V gene. This CDR3 has 15 amino acids. V gave up 4 bases and J gave up 5 bases, with 14 bases separating them. DNA for the CDR3: TGTGCCACCAGTGAAGCGGGTTTGAGTCATCAGCCCCAGCATTTT. Translating it yields CATSEAGLSHQPQHF.

The V call is TRBV18, the J call TRBJ1-1; tentatively, D is TRBD1 (6 bases). CDR3 length: 15 amino acids. The V gene's germline CDR1 is KGHSH and CDR2 LQKENI. Trimming stripped 3 bases from V and 1 base from J, with 12 bases between. CDR3 residues: CASSPSVQGNTEAFF. The CDR3 DNA sequence: TGTGCCAGCTCACCTAGCGTACAGGGGAACACTGAAGCTTTCTTT.

V is TRBV28 and J is TRBJ2-5, with TRBD1 matching over 7 bases. Trimming at V came to 4 bases and at J to 3 bases, leaving 11 bases not matched to a gene. The CDR3 is 16 residues long. Germline lookup yields CDR1 MDHEN and CDR2 SYDVKM. DNA for the CDR3: TGTGCCAGCAGTTCTAATCTGCGAGGACAGGAAGAGACCCAGTACTTC. This translates into CASSSNLRGQEETQYF.

The chain links TRBV4-1 to TRBJ2-2; D uncertain. The CDR3 runs 14 residues. V shed 3 bases and J shed 6 bases, with 11 bases lying between them. Germline assignment: CDR1 MGHRA and CDR2 YSYEKL. DNA of the CDR3: TGCGCCAGCAGCCAGTTTGGGTCGGCCGGGGAGCTGTTTTTT. Its protein product is CASSQFGSAGELFF.

This clonotype has more than one count but fewer than ten. The chain joins TRBV20-1 to TRBJ2-7, with TRBD2 identical over 8 bases. CDR1 and CDR2 from the germline V gene are DFQATT and SNEGSKA (reference sequence). The CDR3 contains 12 residues. The ends lost 6 bases at V and 3 bases at J; junction bases unmatched: 4. This CDR3 is CSAPAGGYEQYF. The CDR3 nucleotides are TGCAGTGCCCCGGCGGGGGGCTACGAGCAGTACTTC.

This clonotype has a count of ten or more. This CDR3 reads CASSLNAGQGIQETQYF. The CDR3 DNA is TGTGCCAGCAGCTTGAACGCCGGGCAGGGGATCCAAGAGACCCAGTACTTC. V gene TRBV11-1 combines with J gene TRBJ2-5; D possibly corresponds to TRBD1 (6 bases). Trimming stripped 3 bases from V and 1 base from J, with 18 bases between. The CDR3 is made up of 17 amino acids. The germline V gene encodes CDR1 SGHAT and CDR2 FQDESV (reference sequence).

The chain combines TRBV20-1 with TRBJ2-7, with TRBD1 matching over 12 bases. After removal of 2 bases from V and 5 bases from J, the junction contained 7 bases not matched to a gene. The CDR3 is made up of 15 amino acids. Looked up from germline, CDR1 is DFQATT and CDR2 is SNEGSKA (reference sequence). CDR3 sequence: CSARLGQGARDEQYF. The CDR3 coding sequence is TGCAGTGCTAGATTGGGACAGGGGGCGCGCGACGAGCAGTACTTC.

Only a few counts were recorded for this clonotype. The V call is TRBV20-1, the J call TRBJ2-7, with 9 bases that match TRBD2. The CDR3 length is 16 residues. Germline-derived CDR1 and CDR2 are DFQATT and SNEGSKA (reference sequence). The ends lost 1 base at V and 2 bases at J; junction bases unmatched: 9. This CDR3 is CSARGPGLALTYEQYF. The CDR3 nucleotides read TGCAGTGCTAGAGGTCCCGGACTAGCGCTGACCTACGAGCAGTACTTC.

V and J are TRBV7-2 and TRBJ2-3, with D perhaps TRBD1 or TRBD2 (5 bases each). Germline loops: CDR1 SGHTA, CDR2 FQGNSA. The CDR3 is made up of 15 amino acids. Trimming pared 1 base from V and 1 base from J, leaving 9 bases between. Written as DNA, the CDR3 is TGTGCCAGCAGCTTAGACGGGGCTGGCACAGATACGCAGTATTTT. Translated: CASSLDGAGTDTQYF.

In its sample, this clonotype was seen a few times. The CDR3 DNA follows: TGTGCCAGCATGAGGGTCAGCTCCTACAATGAGCAGTTCTTC. Protein: CASMRVSSYNEQFF. This chain links TRBV12-3 or TRBV12-4 with TRBJ2-1; TRBD2 might be the D (5 bases). The CDR3 extends over 14 amino acids. Trimming left V 7 bases short and J 0 bases short, with 10 bases between.

The chain has TRBV12-3 or TRBV12-4 and TRBJ2-2; D is ambiguous. Trimming shortened V by 6 bases and J by 0 bases, and 17 bases separated the two germline ends. This CDR3 spans 17 amino acids. The CDR3 nucleotides are TGTGCCAGCAGGGCCCATGGCCTAAAACCGAACACCGGGGAGCTGTTTTTT. Its translation is CASRAHGLKPNTGELFF.

This clonotype occurred a few times. The chain couples TRBV7-2 to TRBJ1-4; TRBD1 might be the D (5 bases). Between the trimmed V and J ends, which lost 2 bases and 8 bases, there was a span of 9 bases. Germline V gene sequence: CDR1 SGHTA, CDR2 FQGNSA. The CDR3 runs 13 residues. This chain's CDR3 is CASSLQGREKLFF. In nucleotides, the CDR3 is TGTGCCAGCAGCTTACAGGGAAGGGAAAAACTGTTTTTT.

In regard to this clonotype: It may be a read error: a sequence one base away is much more abundant. It is likely a read error, because the conserved phenylalanine at the end of the CDR3 is missing. The CDR3 sequence: CSIGQGITYGYTY. In DNA form, the CDR3 reads TGCAGCATTGGACAGGGAATCACTTATGGCTACACCTAC. V usage is TRBV29-1 and J usage is TRBJ1-2, with 8 bases that match TRBD1. The germline V gene has CDR1 SQVTM and CDR2 ANQGSEA. CDR3 length: 13 amino acids. V shed 8 bases, J shed 5 bases, and the junction held 10 bases outside the gene matches.

This chain connects TRBV5-1 to TRBJ2-7; perhaps TRBD1 as D (6 bases). The V and J ends lost 4 bases and 5 bases respectively, with 16 bases between them. This CDR3 has 14 amino acids. The germline gives CDR1 SGHRS, CDR2 YFSETQ. CDR3 sequence reads: CASSRNRDTNEQYF. In nucleotides, the CDR3 is TGCGCCAGCAGCCGAAACCGGGACACCAACGAGCAGTACTTC.

The rearrangement uses TRBV28 and TRBJ1-2; a possible D gene is TRBD1 (6 bases). Germline CDR1 is MDHEN and CDR2 is SYDVKM. Trimming removed 1 base from V and 6 bases from J, with 12 bases in between. The CDR3 totals 14 residues. The CDR3, as DNA: TGTGCCAGCAGTTTATTTGGACAGATAAATGGCTACACCTTC. This translates into CASSLFGQINGYTF.

This clonotype was counted only a few times. The chain employs TRBV6-1 and TRBJ2-1, with 9 bases matching TRBD1. The CDR3 length is 13 residues. The germline V gene has CDR1 MNHNS and CDR2 SASEGT. Germline trimming cut 6 bases from V and 9 bases from J; bases unmatched to any gene: 6. Written as DNA, the CDR3 is TGTGCCAGCAGCTCCCGACAGGGGGGTGAGCAGTTCTTC. Its translation is CASSSRQGGEQFF.

This clonotype was detected a few times. V and J are TRBV5-1 and TRBJ2-5; the match to TRBD1 covers 9 bases. In germline, CDR1 is SGHRS, CDR2 YFSETQ. V was clipped by 5 bases and J by 5 bases; unmatched bases: 10. The CDR3 runs to 15 residues. Here the CDR3 reads CASSRTTGGRETQYF. The CDR3 coding sequence is TGCGCCAGCAGTCGAACGACAGGGGGTCGCGAGACCCAGTACTTC.

A few counts support this clonotype. The rearrangement uses TRBV12-3 or TRBV12-4 and TRBJ2-3; D not resolved. Trimming removed 5 bases at V and 5 bases at J, with 17 bases between. The CDR3 totals 15 residues. The CDR3 DNA reads as TGTGCCAGCAGTCCCCTTCCGGGTGAAGGAGATACGCAGTATTTT. Protein: CASSPLPGEGDTQYF.

In the case of this clonotype: The CDR3 end shows no conserved phenylalanine or tryptophan, and so a read error is likely. J is TRBJ2-7 and V is TRBV4-3; TRBD2 agrees at 11 bases. CDR1 is LGHNA, CDR2 YSLEER, per germline. The CDR3 totals 15 residues. The J segment lost 6 bases and the V segment lost 4 bases, leaving 8 bases of the junction unmatched. This chain's CDR3 is CASSRPGGLAGEQYY. CDR3 bases: TGCGCCAGCAGCCGACCGGGCGGACTAGCGGGCGAGCAGTACTAC.

This clonotype was seen a handful of times. The rearrangement uses TRBV15 and TRBJ1-2; D unclear. This CDR3 spans 14 amino acids. Trimming left V 0 bases short and J 4 bases short, with 9 bases between. Germline V gene lookup returns CDR1 LNHNV and CDR2 YYDKDF (reference sequence). The CDR3 nucleotides read TGTGCCACCAGCAGAGATACACTCCTCTATGGCTACACCTTC. Its translation is CATSRDTLLYGYTF.

This chain uses TRBV7-9 with TRBJ2-5; TRBD1 aligns across 9 bases. With 5 bases clipped from V and 5 bases from J, the junction kept 6 bases outside the gene matches. CDR1 and CDR2 (germline): SEHNR, FQNEAQ (reference sequence). There are 14 residues in the CDR3. CDR3 protein: CASSGDRDVETQYF. For the CDR3, the DNA is TGTGCCAGCAGCGGGGACAGGGACGTTGAGACCCAGTACTTC.